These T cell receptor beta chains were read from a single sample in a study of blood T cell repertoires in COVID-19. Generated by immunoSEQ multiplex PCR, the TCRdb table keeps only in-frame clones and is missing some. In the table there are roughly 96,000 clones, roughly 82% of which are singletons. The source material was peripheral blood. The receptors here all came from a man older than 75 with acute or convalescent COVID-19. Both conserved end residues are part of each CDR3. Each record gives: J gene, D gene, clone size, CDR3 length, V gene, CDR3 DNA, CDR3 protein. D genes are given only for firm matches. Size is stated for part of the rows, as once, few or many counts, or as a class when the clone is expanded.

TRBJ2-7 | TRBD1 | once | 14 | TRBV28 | TGTGCCAGCAGCTTGGACAGGGTAACGAAAGAGCAGTACTTC | CASSLDRVTKEQYF
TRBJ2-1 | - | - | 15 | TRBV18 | TGTGCCAGCTCCCTACCCTACGGGTACTACAATGAGCAGTTCTTC | CASSLPYGYYNEQFF
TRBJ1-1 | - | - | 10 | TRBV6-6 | TGTGCCAGCGGGGGGACTGAAGCTTTCTTT | CASGGTEAFF
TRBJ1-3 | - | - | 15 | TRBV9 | TGTGCCAGCAGCGTACAGGGACACTCTGGAAACACCATATATTTT | CASSVQGHSGNTIYF
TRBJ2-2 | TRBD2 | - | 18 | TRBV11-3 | TGTGCCAGCAGCTTAGGGTCAACGAGCGGGAGGGCCTCGGGGGAGCTGTTTTTT | CASSLGSTSGRASGELFF
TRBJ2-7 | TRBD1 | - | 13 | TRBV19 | TGTGCCAGTAGTCCTGGAGGACAGGGAGAGCAGTACTTC | CASSPGGQGEQYF
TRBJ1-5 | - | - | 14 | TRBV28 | TGTGCCAGCGGGATGAGTGGGGCCTATCAGCCCCAGCATTTT | CASGMSGAYQPQHF
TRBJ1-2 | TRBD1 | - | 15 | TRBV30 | TGTGCCTGGAGTGTTACCGGGACAGGGGTGGGTGGCTACACCTTC | CAWSVTGTGVGGYTF
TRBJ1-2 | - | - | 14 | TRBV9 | TGTGCCAGCAGCGTAGGGAGGAGGGGAGACGGCTACACCTTC | CASSVGRRGDGYTF
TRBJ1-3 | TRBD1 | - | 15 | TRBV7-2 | TGTGCCAGCAGAGAGTTCACAGGGGCTGGAAACACCATATATTTT | CASREFTGAGNTIYF
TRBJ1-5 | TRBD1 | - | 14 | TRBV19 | TGTGCCAGTAGTAACGGACAGGGAGGTCAGCCCCAGCATTTT | CASSNGQGGQPQHF
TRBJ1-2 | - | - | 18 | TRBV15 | TGTGCCACCAGCAGACCGGAGATGCCAGTATTAGCTAACTATGGCTACACCTTC | CATSRPEMPVLANYGYTF
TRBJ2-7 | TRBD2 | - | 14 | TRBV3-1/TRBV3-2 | TGTGCCAGCAGCCTAGAGCGGGGGCCTTACGAGCAGTACTTC | CASSLERGPYEQYF
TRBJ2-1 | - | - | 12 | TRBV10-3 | TGTGCCATGTCGTACGGGGGCAATGAGCAGTTCTTC | CAMSYGGNEQFF
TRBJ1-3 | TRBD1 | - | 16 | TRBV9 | TGTGCCAGCAGCGTACGGACAGGCCTCTCTGGAAACACCATATATTTT | CASSVRTGLSGNTIYF
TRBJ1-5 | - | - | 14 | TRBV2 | TGTGCCAGCAGAGGAGGGTCGTTCAATCAGCCCCAGCATTTT | CASRGGSFNQPQHF